The clone carrying this TCR beta chain was detected once. This specimen comes from a study of blood T cell repertoires in COVID-19. Study-wide background: COVID-19 samples from acute and convalescent phases originated in the United States, Italy and Spain.

Per the authors' pipeline: Estimation of nucleated cell counts relied on the amplification of reference gene primers. This table comes from immunoSEQ multiplex PCR, and its TCRdb copy is limited to in-frame clones, with some not included. V and J calls and clone size are copied from that table; D and trimming were computed from the DNA. Here the sample spans under 200,000 clones, around 90% being singletons. Seattle patients were enrolled while actively infected and followed longitudinally. The CDR3 consists of 17 residues. Per the germline V gene, CDR1 is MNHEY and CDR2 is SMNVEV (reference sequence). Trimming cost V 4 bases and J 1 base, with 17 bases left between them.

V gene TRBV27 combines with J gene TRBJ2-4, with D maybe TRBD2 (5 bases). The origin of this receptor is a man between 18 and 35 years old with COVID-19, enrolled during active disease. The sequencing sample was made of peripheral blood. The CDR3 protein is CASSSRPPQRAKNIQYF. The CDR3 coding sequence is TGTGCCAGCAGTTCCAGACCCCCCCAGCGGGCCAAAAACATTCAGTACTTC.